One sample yielded the 25 T cell receptor beta chains listed below, sequenced in a study of shared clonotypes between healthy human individuals. Selected positively for CCR7 and CD45RO-negative, naive CD8 cells excluded terminally differentiated effector memory CD45RA+ cells. The method was immunoSEQ multiplex PCR; TCRdb's version includes in-frame clones alone and lacks a portion of them. The sample holds roughly 590,000 clones, nearly 97% seen once. Sequences were obtained from naive CD8+ T cells sorted from blood. The source is a woman in her twenties or thirties in good health.

The chain combines TRBV7-3 with TRBJ2-7; the D is unclear. This CDR3 is 14 amino acids long. Trimming pared 3 bases from V and 0 bases from J, leaving 9 bases between. The germline V gene has CDR1 SGHTA and CDR2 FQGTGA. The CDR3 bases are TGTGCCAGCAGCTTTCTTTTGGGCTCCTACGAGCAGTACTTC. Residues: CASSFLLGSYEQYF. Drawing the rest from reference TRBV7-3 and TRBJ2-7, the complete variable domain is GAGVSQTPSNKVTEKGKYVELRCDPISGHTALYWYRQSLGQGPEFLIYFQGTGAADDSGLPNDRFFAVRPEGSVSTLKIQRTERGDSAVYLCASSFLLGSYEQYFGPGTRLTVT.

This chain connects TRBV7-9 to TRBJ2-7, with 7 bases lining up with TRBD1. The germline CDR1 and CDR2 sequences are SEHNR and FQNEAQ (reference sequence). This CDR3 is built from 14 residues. V was clipped by 5 bases and J by 3 bases; unmatched bases: 7. CDR3 sequence (DNA): TGTGCCAGCAGCCTACAGGGGCCCAACTACGAGCAGTACTTC. Residues: CASSLQGPNYEQYF.

The chain joins TRBV5-1 to TRBJ2-3; no firm D call. Trimming removed 0 bases at V and 0 bases at J, with 11 bases between. CDR3 size: 16 residues. The germline V gene has CDR1 SGHRS and CDR2 YFSETQ. The CDR3 protein is CASSLEQDLSTDTQYF. The CDR3 DNA follows: TGCGCCAGCAGCTTGGAACAAGACCTTAGCACAGATACGCAGTATTTT.

This chain connects TRBV5-4 to TRBJ2-3; the match to TRBD2 covers 10 bases. Looked up from germline, CDR1 is SGHNT and CDR2 is YYREEE (reference sequence). The J segment lost 4 bases and the V segment lost 4 bases, leaving 9 bases of the junction unmatched. The CDR3 runs 16 residues. CDR3 DNA sequence: TGTGCCAGCAGCGCGGACCTAGCGGGAGTTTCAGATACGCAGTATTTT. This translates into CASSADLAGVSDTQYF.

V usage is TRBV5-1 and J usage is TRBJ1-5; D perhaps matches TRBD1 (6 bases). The V gene's germline CDR1 is SGHRS and CDR2 YFSETQ. This CDR3 is built from 16 residues. Trimming shortened V by 3 bases and J by 6 bases, and 19 bases separated the two germline ends. Here the CDR3 DNA reads TGCGCCAGCAGCTATATGTTTTGGGGGCGCAGTCAGCCCCAGCATTTT. Encoded protein: CASSYMFWGRSQPQHF.

This clone came up once. The chain is built from TRBV10-3 and TRBJ2-7; D may be TRBD1 or TRBD2 (7 bases each). The germline V gene encodes CDR1 ENHRY and CDR2 SYGVKD. V lost 2 bases to trimming and J lost 3 bases, with 20 bases between them. This CDR3 comprises 17 residues. CDR3: CAISELGGGDPYYEQYF. The CDR3 DNA reads as TGTGCCATCAGTGAGCTGGGAGGGGGCGATCCCTACTACGAGCAGTACTTC.

The gene calls are TRBV19 and TRBJ2-7; maybe TRBD2 (6 bases). Germline assignment: CDR1 LNHDA and CDR2 SQIVND (reference sequence). Between the trimmed V and J ends, which lost 1 base and 1 base, there was a span of 11 bases. There are 15 residues in the CDR3. This CDR3 reads CASSIVPGESYEQYF. CDR3 DNA: TGTGCCAGTAGTATAGTTCCGGGGGAATCCTACGAGCAGTACTTC.

V gene TRBV11-2 combines with J gene TRBJ2-1; 9 bases are shared with TRBD1. The germline CDR1 and CDR2 sequences are SGHAT and FQNNGV. The CDR3 runs 14 residues. The V and J ends lost 3 bases and 4 bases, in that order; junction bases with no gene match: 1. In DNA, the CDR3 is TGTGCCAGCAGCTTGGGGACAGGGTACAATGAGCAGTTCTTC. As protein: CASSLGTGYNEQFF.

The gene calls are TRBV28 and TRBJ2-5; 10 nucleotides align to TRBD1. Germline V gene data show CDR1 as MDHEN and CDR2 as SYDVKM. V shed 6 bases and J 5 bases; nucleotides not matched to a gene: 6. The CDR3 loop spans 14 amino acids. The CDR3, as DNA: TGTGCCAGCAGGCCGACAGGGGGCTCCGAGACCCAGTACTTC. Translating it yields CASRPTGGSETQYF.

In DNA form, the CDR3 reads TGTGCCAGCAGTTCAGGGGTCTCCTATAATTCACCCCTCCACTTT. As protein: CASSSGVSYNSPLHF. V and J are TRBV27 and TRBJ1-6; D is perhaps TRBD1 (6 bases). From germline, CDR1 is MNHEY and CDR2 SMNVEV (reference sequence). CDR3 length: 15 amino acids. The V and J ends lost 4 bases and 0 bases respectively, with 7 bases between them.

The chain combines TRBV5-1 with TRBJ2-1, with a possible D match to TRBD2 (5 bases). CDR3 length: 13 amino acids. Per the germline V gene, CDR1 is SGHRS and CDR2 is YFSETQ. Trimming left V 1 base short and J 8 bases short, with 10 bases between. In DNA, the CDR3 is TGCGCCAGCAGCTTGTACACGGAGGATGAGCAGTTCTTC. Its protein product is CASSLYTEDEQFF.

The chain recombines TRBV5-5 with TRBJ1-4; possible D gene TRBD1, 5 bases. V was clipped by 4 bases and J by 5 bases, with 9 bases between them. Germline CDR1 reads SGHKS; CDR2 reads YYEKEE (reference sequence). The CDR3 covers 13 residues. The CDR3 coding sequence is TGTGCCAGCAGCGGGACGGTGAATGAAAAACTGTTTTTT. Translated: CASSGTVNEKLFF. The full variable domain, completed using reference TRBV5-5 and TRBJ1-4, is DAGVTQSPTHLIKTRGQQVTLRCSPISGHKSVSWYQQVLGQGPQFIFQYYEKEERGRGNFPDRFSARQFPNYSSELNVNALLLGDSALYLCASSGTVNEKLFFGSGTQLSVL.

The chain links TRBV29-1 to TRBJ2-2; possibly TRBD2 for D (6 bases). The V gene lost 5 bases and the J gene lost 4 bases, with 14 bases spanning the gap. Germline loops: CDR1 SQVTM, CDR2 ANQGSEA. The CDR3 spans 14 residues. The CDR3 nucleotides read TGCAGCGTTATGGTAGGGCGGGGCACCGGGGAGCTGTTTTTT. Amino acids: CSVMVGRGTGELFF.

V usage is TRBV6-6 and J usage is TRBJ2-7; 7 nucleotides agree with TRBD1. The CDR3 consists of 15 residues. CDR1 MNHNY and CDR2 SVGAGI come from the germline V gene (reference sequence). V lost 2 bases to trimming and J lost 5 bases; unmatched junction nucleotides: 9. CDR3 residues: CASSYRRTGTDEQYF. The CDR3 region has the DNA TGTGCCAGCAGTTACCGACGGACAGGTACGGACGAGCAGTACTTC.

The rearrangement uses TRBV4-1 and TRBJ2-1; possible D gene TRBD2, 5 bases. Germline-derived CDR1 and CDR2 are MGHRA and YSYEKL. V gave up 4 bases and J gave up 0 bases, with 19 bases separating them. The CDR3 covers 18 residues. Here the CDR3 reads CASSPWGARTTSYNEQFF. The CDR3 nucleotides are TGCGCCAGCAGCCCCTGGGGAGCGCGGACGACCTCCTACAATGAGCAGTTCTTC.

The chain couples TRBV15 to TRBJ2-3, with a tentative D call TRBD2 (6 bases). Germline-derived CDR1 and CDR2 are LNHNV and YYDKDF (reference sequence). The V end lost 0 bases, the J end lost 2 bases, and 18 bases lay between the germline ends. The CDR3 has 18 amino acids. The chain's CDR3 is CATSRDLGGTGATDTQYF. CDR3 DNA: TGTGCCACCAGCAGAGATCTCGGCGGGACGGGTGCCACAGATACGCAGTATTTT.

The chain is built from TRBV28 and TRBJ2-7, with D possibly called TRBD1 or TRBD2 (5 bases each). CDR1 is MDHEN, CDR2 SYDVKM, per germline. Deletions cut 7 bases from V and 4 bases from J, with 20 bases between. The CDR3 is 15 residues long. The CDR3 DNA is TGTGCCAGCACCGGGACCATCGAATCACTTTACGAGCAGTACTTC. Protein product: CASTGTIESLYEQYF.

The chain is built from TRBV6-5 and TRBJ2-7, with 7 bases aligning to TRBD1. CDR1 and CDR2 (germline): MNHEY, SVGAGI. The CDR3 sequence is 13 residues long. V was clipped by 5 bases and J by 2 bases; unmatched bases: 3. The CDR3 reads CASSMTGTYEQYF. The CDR3 DNA reads as TGTGCCAGCAGTATGACAGGGACCTACGAGCAGTACTTC.

The chain joins TRBV28 to TRBJ1-2; D possibly corresponds to TRBD1 (5 bases). The CDR3 is 13 residues long. Trimming took 5 bases from V and 7 from J, leaving 14 bases between them. Per germline, CDR1 MDHEN and CDR2 SYDVKM. The CDR3 protein is CASSPGGVSGYTF. In nucleotides, the CDR3 is TGTGCCAGCAGTCCGGGGGGGGTTAGTGGCTACACCTTC.

This chain joins TRBV7-6 and TRBJ2-5, with D perhaps assigned TRBD1 or TRBD2 (5 bases each). This CDR3 has 15 residues. The ends were cut back, 0 bases at V and 11 bases at J, with 19 bases in the middle. Germline CDR1 and CDR2: SGHVS and FNYEAQ. The CDR3 DNA is TGTGCCAGCAGCTTAGCCGCTCTGGGGGTGAGGGAGCAGTACTTC. It yields the protein CASSLAALGVREQYF.

The V and J genes are TRBV5-6 and TRBJ1-1, with 7 bases aligning to TRBD1. The CDR3 is 14 residues long. V lost 5 bases to trimming and J lost 1 base; unmatched junction nucleotides: 5. Germline CDR1 SGHDT, CDR2 YYEEEE. The DNA for the CDR3 is TGTGCCAGCAGGAAACAGGGGACGAACACTGAAGCTTTCTTT. This encodes CASRKQGTNTEAFF.

The chain uses TRBV19 and TRBJ2-5; 12 nucleotides align to TRBD2. Looked up from germline, CDR1 is LNHDA and CDR2 is SQIVND (reference sequence). With V trimmed by 6 bases and J by 2 bases, 10 bases remained unmatched. The CDR3 contains 17 residues. The CDR3 bases are TGTGCCAGTAGCCCTCGACTAGCGGGAGTCTGGCAAGAGACCCAGTACTTC. As protein: CASSPRLAGVWQETQYF.

Only one count was recorded for this clone. This chain connects TRBV14 to TRBJ1-1; no clear D. Germline V gene data show CDR1 as SGHDN and CDR2 as FVKESK. The CDR3 is 12 amino acids. The germline V and J ends were trimmed by 8 bases and 7 bases, with 14 bases remaining between them. The CDR3 DNA follows: TGTGCCAGCGCCCGGGCCTCGGGTGAAGCTTTCTTT. It translates to CASARASGEAFF. Complete variable domain (other parts from reference TRBV14 and TRBJ1-1): EAGVTQFPSHSVIEKGQTVTLRCDPISGHDNLYWYRRVMGKEIKFLLHFVKESKQDESGMPNNRFLAERTGGTYSTLKVQPAELEDSGVYFCASARASGEAFFGQGTRLTVV.

The chain has TRBV28 and TRBJ2-3; D ambiguous. Germline CDR1 reads MDHEN; CDR2 reads SYDVKM. Trimming removed 10 bases from V and 2 bases from J, with 19 bases in between. This CDR3 has 15 amino acids. The CDR3 bases are TGTGCCACCTCCTCTTTAGAAGCTGTCACAGATACGCAGTATTTT. It specifies CATSSLEAVTDTQYF.

Details on this clone: Other DNA sequences of this sample code for an identical CDR3. The rearrangement links TRBV19 to TRBJ2-7; 11 bases fit TRBD1. The trim removed 4 bases at V and 4 bases at J, leaving 3 bases unmatched. CDR1 and CDR2 from the germline V gene are LNHDA and SQIVND (reference sequence). The CDR3 spans 14 residues. The CDR3 is CASSSGTGGYEQYF. In nucleotides, the CDR3 is TGTGCCAGTAGTAGCGGGACAGGGGGTTACGAGCAGTACTTC.